The text below deals with one T cell receptor beta chain. In the authors' workflow: Using reference gene primer amplification, nucleated cell counts were estimated. Sequenced by immunoSEQ multiplex PCR; TCRdb stores in-frame clones only, minus some. V, J and clone size derive from that table, while D and trimming were established from the DNA sequence. This table has 110,000 or so clones, about four fifths appearing once. This entry comes from a study of blood T cell repertoires in COVID-19. Turning to the study itself: Acute-phase and convalescent COVID-19 samples originated in the United States, Italy and Spain. Nucleic acid was either cDNA or gDNA, and it came from T cells, B-cell-depleted T cells, or PBMCs.

This sequence originates from a woman in her 70s with acute or convalescent COVID-19. Source material: peripheral blood.

The CDR3 bases are TGTGCCTGGAGCAAGGACAGGCTCACTGAAGCTTTCTTT. Its translation: CAWSKDRLTEAFF. The chain combines TRBV30 with TRBJ1-1; TRBD1 aligns across 7 bases. Trimming cost V 3 bases and J 4 bases; bases outside gene matches: 5. This CDR3 region has 13 residues. Germline V gene sequence: CDR1 GTSNPN, CDR2 SVGIG (reference sequence).